Shown below are 2 T cell receptor beta chains from a single sample sequenced in a study of cytomegalovirus exposure and HLA in healthy donors. Assay: immunoSEQ multiplex PCR; the TCRdb copy retains only in-frame clones and omits some. Altogether 120,000 to 150,000 clones are present, roughly 89% being singletons, with the ten largest covering roughly 4.5%. The specimen was PBMCs. Receptor source: a man aged 18 to 30 in good health and CMV-seropositive.

The V and J genes are TRBV13 and TRBJ1-4; D gene unclear. The length of the CDR3 is 14 residues. V lost 5 bases to trimming and J lost 6 bases, with 13 bases between them. In germline, CDR1 is PRHDT, CDR2 FYEKMQ (reference sequence). CDR3 DNA: TGTGCCAGCAGCCTCGCGCTGGCGGATGAAAAACTGTTTTTT. It is translated as CASSLALADEKLFF.

The CDR3 DNA is TGTGCCATCAGTGAACTCCAGGTGGGCAATGAGCAGTTCTTC. Its translation: CAISELQVGNEQFF. This chain connects TRBV10-3 to TRBJ2-1; D call uncertain. The CDR3 contains 14 residues. Germline CDR1 reads ENHRY; CDR2 reads SYGVKD. V shed 3 bases and J shed 6 bases, with 12 bases lying between them.